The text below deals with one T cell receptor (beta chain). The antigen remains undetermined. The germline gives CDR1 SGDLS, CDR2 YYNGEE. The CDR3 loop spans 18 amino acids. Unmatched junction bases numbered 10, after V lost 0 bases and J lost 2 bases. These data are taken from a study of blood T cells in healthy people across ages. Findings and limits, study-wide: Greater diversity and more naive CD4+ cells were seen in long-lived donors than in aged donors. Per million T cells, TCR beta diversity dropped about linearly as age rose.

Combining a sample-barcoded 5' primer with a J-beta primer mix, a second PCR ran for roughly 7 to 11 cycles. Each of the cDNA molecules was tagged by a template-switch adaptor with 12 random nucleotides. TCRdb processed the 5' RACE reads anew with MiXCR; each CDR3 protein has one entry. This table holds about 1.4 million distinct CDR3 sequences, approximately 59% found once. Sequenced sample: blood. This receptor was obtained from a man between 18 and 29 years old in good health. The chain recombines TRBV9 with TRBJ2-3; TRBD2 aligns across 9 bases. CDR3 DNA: TGTGCCAGCAGCGTAGATGGGGGTAGCGGGGGTAACACAGATACGCAGTATTTT. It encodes CASSVDGGSGGNTDTQYF. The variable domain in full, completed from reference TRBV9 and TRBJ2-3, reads DSGVTQTPKHLITATGQRVTLRCSPRSGDLSVYWYQQSLDQGLQFLIQYYNGEERAKGNILERFSAQQFPDLHSELNLSSLELGDSALYFCASSVDGGSGGNTDTQYFGPGTRLTVL.